This T cell receptor (beta chain) derives from a study of blood T cell repertoires in COVID-19. The CDR3 has 15 residues. V shed 4 bases, J shed 3 bases, and the junction held 7 bases outside the gene matches. Germline V gene data show CDR1 as LGHDT and CDR2 as YNNKEL (reference sequence). Patients in Seattle were enrolled during active infection, then followed longitudinally. Original processing methods: Using reference gene primer amplification, nucleated cell counts were estimated. Repertoires were generated with immunoSEQ multiplex PCR, while TCRdb's copy carries only in-frame clones and drops some. For V, J and clone size, that table is used; D and trimming come from the DNA. The sample has about 150,000 clones, 80% to 90% seen once.

This sequence originates from a woman in her sixties with COVID-19, enrolled during active disease. This chain joins TRBV3-1 (or the pseudogene TRBV3-2) and TRBJ2-7, with 9 bases matching TRBD1. The sequenced material came from peripheral blood. The chain's CDR3 is CASSRTGTGIYEQYF. The CDR3 nucleotides read TGTGCCAGCAGCCGCACCGGGACAGGGATCTACGAGCAGTACTTC.